This TCR beta chain is drawn from a study of blood T cells in healthy people across ages (dated by TCRdb to between 2015 and 2016). Study-level background: In model experiments, template switching captured roughly one uniquely barcoded TCR beta cDNA molecule for every two T cells. Donors of different ages were randomly distributed across sequencing lanes to avoid experimental bias. The study analyzed two additional independent replicas of 1 million unique cDNA reads from the same blood draw for two donors, one aged 18 to 29 and one aged 80 or older. Donors were grouped into four age groups: young (average roughly 16 years), middle-aged (less than 40), aged (roughly 67) and long-lived (approximately 82). The study measured age-related changes in TCR beta repertoire diversity using deep sequencing normalized with unique cDNA molecular identifiers.

About this clonotype itself: Its antigen is currently not known. One base away there is no much larger clone; base qualities are not given.

The method was 5' RACE. Sequencing took place on an Illumina HiSeq 2500. The second PCR ran for about 6 to 11 cycles and used a J-beta primer mix along with a sample-barcoded 5' primer. Each TCR beta cDNA molecule received a unique molecular identifier from a template-switch 5' adaptor carrying 12 random nucleotides. At least 3 million CDR3-containing paired-end reads were obtained from each sample. All of the RNA was converted into first-strand cDNA using the Mint cDNA synthesis kit, with a TRBC-specific oligonucleotide serving as the primer. All cDNA was treated with uracil-DNA glycosylase and then went through a first 18-cycle PCR with the universal primers M1SS and BC2_uni_R. In the authors' own workflow: Normalization of each sample was performed by random selection of 1 million high-quality reads, each carrying a distinct molecular identifier. Instead of being binned into consensus sequences, reads that shared molecular identifiers were thrown out. CDR3 identification, clonotype clustering and error correction used MiTCR with a Q25 quality threshold and the strictest error-elimination algorithm. A nonparametric unseen species model with Euler transformation was used to estimate a lower bound on total TCR beta diversity. Starting from the raw public reads, TCRdb applied fastp trimming at Q25, assembled clones with MiXCR and retained in-frame beta chains. Each CDR3 protein appears once, grouped with its most common genes and DNA. What appears here as the V and J calls and clone size reflects TCRdb's work, not the paper's. Within this sample are over 1,300,000 distinct CDR3 sequences, with around 55% of them counted one time only. The ten largest clones take up 5% to 7% of the sample.

Trimming costs V 5 bases and J 2 bases, and their ends lie 13 bases apart. The CDR1 and CDR2 encoded by the germline V gene (reference sequence) are MNHEY and SMNVEV. There are 16 amino acids in the CDR3, from cysteine to phenylalanine inclusive. CDR3 DNA only is kept here, 48 bases in frame from base 1. Study-wide findings and limitations: Estimates of total diversity based on one million sequenced T cells were regarded as lower bounds and as underestimates. Observed TCR beta diversity per million T cells fell roughly linearly with age, and a significant reduction was already apparent by age roughly 40. Compared with the aged group, the long-lived group had more naive CD4+ T cells, fewer expanded clones and increased TCR diversity, a pattern suggesting age selection. There was a strong correlation between observed TCR beta diversity and the percentage of naive T cells measured by flow cytometry. The CMV infection status of donors was not known, potentially confounding age-related changes in expanded clonotypes. Because profiling used bulk unsorted PBMCs, naive and antigen-experienced compartments could not be compared conclusively.

The roughly 38 donors, aged 6 to 90 years, were systemically healthy Caucasian individuals from Russia. Around 9.9 milliliters of peripheral blood were collected from each donor into EDTA-treated Vacutainer tubes. PBMCs were isolated by Ficoll-Paque density-gradient centrifugation, with at least 6 million obtained per sample. Total RNA was extracted from PBMCs with Trizol reagent, with at least 5 micrograms obtained per sample. For every donor, an aliquot of PBMCs went through flow cytometry to measure the percentages of naive CD45RAhigh/CD27high T cells. Specimen: blood. The rearranged chain carries TRBV27 and TRBJ2-6; the D call could be TRBD1 or TRBD2, with each sharing 5 bases. The sequence derives from a man between 18 and 29 years old in good health. For the CDR3, the sequence is CASSLPRGAGANVLTF. The DNA reads TGTGCCAGCAGTCTACCGAGGGGAGCTGGGGCCAACGTCCTGACTTTC.